This TCR beta chain was captured in a study of blood T cell repertoires in COVID-19. Study in general: Researchers got acute and convalescent COVID-19 samples from the United States, Italy and Spain. In each case, the material was cDNA or gDNA derived from T cells, B-cell-depleted T cells, or PBMCs.

As originally analysed: Researchers report that nucleated cell counts were estimated from reference gene primer amplification. The data were produced by immunoSEQ multiplex PCR, yet TCRdb's version contains in-frame clones alone and is incomplete. D and trimming were read from the DNA, whereas the V and J calls and clone size are those reported in that table. The top ten clones hold 9.5% to 15% of a sample with around 230,000 clones, around 83% of them seen once. Germline V gene lookup returns CDR1 SGHRS and CDR2 YFSETQ. The J segment lost 3 bases and the V segment lost 0 bases, leaving 2 bases of the junction unmatched. The CDR3 runs 15 residues.

The sequence was obtained from a woman in her sixties with active or convalescent COVID-19. This chain joins TRBV5-1 and TRBJ2-1, with 8 bases aligning to TRBD1. Specimen: peripheral blood. DNA for the CDR3: TGCGCCAGCAGCTTGGGGGACAGGCACTACAATGAGCAGTTCTTC. The encoded protein is CASSLGDRHYNEQFF. Using reference TRBV5-1 and TRBJ2-1 for the parts outside the CDR3, the full variable domain is KAGVTQTPRYLIKTRGQQVTLSCSPISGHRSVSWYQQTPGQGLQFLFEYFSETQRNKGNFPGRFSGRQFSNSRSEMNVSTLELGDSALYLCASSLGDRHYNEQFFGPGTRLTVL.